This T cell receptor beta chain originates from a study of blood T cell repertoires in COVID-19 (dated by TCRdb to between 2020 and 2021). Background on the whole study: The collaborator samples originated in the United States, Italy and Spain and spanned the acute and convalescent phases of COVID-19. The prospective study material was composed of cDNA or gDNA derived from T cells, B-cell-depleted T cells, or PBMCs. The dataset comprised deeply sampled blood TCRbeta repertoires from subjects exposed to, actively infected with, or recovered from COVID-19. A freely available public database, intended as a resource for researchers studying the immune response to SARS-CoV-2, is where the repertoires were released. Samples came from the ongoing ImmuneRACE study (first 160 participants) plus 1,254 subjects from 6 global collaborators. The sample metadata nearly always contained a de-identified subject ID, COVID-19 status, age in years and sex. Where available, HLA class I and class II types were obtained from metadata supplied by the sample provider rather than from assay-based typing.

V is shortened by 1 base, J by 4 bases, and the region joining them spans 11 bases. CDR1 is given as SGHVS and CDR2 as FNYEAQ, both from the germline V gene. From the cysteine up to the phenylalanine, the CDR3 has a length of 14 residues. Only CDR3 DNA remains: 42 bases, in frame from the first base. This clone came up many times. It has no known antigen specificity. No base quality information exists; no much larger clone differs at one position. The same CDR3 arises from other DNA sequences in this sample as well. Beyond this particular receptor, the publication reports: How much clinical and demographic metadata was included differed by source and by participant, and the metadata was provided uncurated.

One collaborating source in Seattle enrolled patients while the patients were actively infected and followed the patients over time throughout the course of disease. Each collaborating institution followed its own protocols to collect whole blood in K2EDTA tubes. Collaborator samples were shipped for TCRbeta analysis as frozen whole blood, isolated PBMCs, or DNA extracted from either sample type. The immunoSEQ Assay, a bias-controlled multiplex PCR, was used to amplify TCRbeta CDR3 regions from genomic DNA. For the original study's pipeline: Within the assay, amplification of reference gene primers was used to estimate how many nucleated cells each sample contained. To quantify the absolute abundance of each unique TCRbeta CDR3 rearrangement, sequence reads were collapsed and filtered. For each sample, productive Simpson clonality was calculated as the square root of Simpson's diversity index across productive rearrangements. TCRdb re-hosts the immuneACCESS table, in-frame sequences only. Its copies lack some clones; in the studies checked, an unresolved V gene accounts for under half of them, and the cause for the rest is not known. The D gene and trimming were derived from the DNA, and the V and J assignments and clone size from that table. The sample includes approximately 350,000 clones, with roughly 90% observed a single time. The ten most abundant clones make up about 7% of the sample.

The sequence links TRBV7-6 to TRBJ2-7; a weak D assignment points to TRBD1 (6 bases agree). The material sequenced was peripheral blood. This TCR came from a woman aged 65 to 85 with COVID-19, enrolled during active disease. The sequence in DNA is TGTGCCAGCAGCTTAGGACAGGAGTCGTACGAGCAGTACTTC. Its protein is CASSLGQESYEQYF. Reference TRBV7-6 and TRBJ2-7 genes cover what lies past the CDR3, so the full variable domain is GAGVSQSPRYKVTKRGQDVALRCDPISGHVSLYWYRQALGQGPEFLTYFNYEAQQDKSGLPNDRFSAERPEGSISTLTIQRTEQRDSAMYRCASSLGQESYEQYFGPGTRLTVT.